This T cell receptor (beta chain) is drawn from a study of cytomegalovirus exposure and HLA in healthy donors. V dropped 0 bases and J dropped 4; count of bases not matched to a gene: 1. This CDR3 is 14 amino acids long. Germline loops: CDR1 SGHNT, CDR2 YYREEE (reference sequence). The study ran its PCR with 60 Vbeta and 13 Jbeta primers. The method was immunoSEQ multiplex PCR; TCRdb's version includes in-frame clones alone and lacks a portion of them. This table holds tens of thousands of clones. Regarding the study as a whole: CMV serostatus was the sole immune exposure data available.

Regarding this clone: Its matching antigen is unknown.

The source material was PBMCs. The receptor's source is a female donor in good health and CMV-seronegative. This chain joins TRBV5-4 and TRBJ1-2, with 9 bases that match TRBD1. CDR3 protein: CASSLGDRVYGYTF. CDR3 DNA: TGTGCCAGCAGCTTGGGGGACAGGGTCTATGGCTACACCTTC.